This TCR beta chain was recovered during a study of shared clonotypes between healthy human individuals. Overall study results and limits: Naive CD4 clonotype sharing across several donors was 4.5% to 6%.

Regarding this clone: The antigen remains undetermined.

This CDR3 region has 9 residues. Germline CDR1 reads DFQATT; CDR2 reads SNEGSKA (reference sequence). V lost 5 bases, J lost 11 bases, and 9 bases lay in between. Profiling relied on immunoSEQ multiplex PCR, and the TCRdb table lists in-frame clones only, not all of them. This table has around 1.5 million clones, approximately 98% appearing once. The sample was naive CD4+ T cells sorted from blood. Stated subset: CD45RA+ positively selected. The chain links TRBV20-1 to TRBJ1-2; no definite D call. The receptor comes from a man in his thirties or forties in good health. CDR3 DNA: TGCAGTGCTCAAGAACAGTACACCTTC. Protein: CSAQEQYTF.